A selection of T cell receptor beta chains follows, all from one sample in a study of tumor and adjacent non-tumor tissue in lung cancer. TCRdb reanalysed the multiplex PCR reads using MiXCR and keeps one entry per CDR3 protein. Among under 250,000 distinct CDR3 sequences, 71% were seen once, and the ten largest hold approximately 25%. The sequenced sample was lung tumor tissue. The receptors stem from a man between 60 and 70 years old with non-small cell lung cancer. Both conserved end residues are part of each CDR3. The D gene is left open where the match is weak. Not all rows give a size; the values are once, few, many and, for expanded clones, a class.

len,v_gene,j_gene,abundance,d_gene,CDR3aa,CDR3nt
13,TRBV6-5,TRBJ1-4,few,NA,CTSSFGRMEKLFF,TGTACCAGCAGTTTCGGCAGGATGGAAAAACTGTTTTTT
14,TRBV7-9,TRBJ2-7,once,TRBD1,CASSVSGQFREQYF,TGTGCCAGCAGCGTTTCGGGACAGTTCCGCGAGCAGTACTTC
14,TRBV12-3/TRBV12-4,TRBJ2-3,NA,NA,CASSYLSILDTQYF,TGTGCCAGCAGTTACCTCTCGATTTTAGATACGCAGTATTTT
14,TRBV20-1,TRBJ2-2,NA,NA,CSAGGAVGGWELFF,TGCAGTGCTGGGGGAGCTGTTGGAGGCTGGGAGCTGTTTTTT
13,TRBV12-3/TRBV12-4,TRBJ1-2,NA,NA,CTTTLGGARGYTF,TGTACCACCACCTTAGGGGGGGCGCGTGGCTACACCTTC
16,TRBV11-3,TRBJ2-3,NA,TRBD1,CASNSRDRGFTDTHYF,TGTGCCAGCAACTCCCGGGACAGGGGATTCACAGATACGCATTATTTT
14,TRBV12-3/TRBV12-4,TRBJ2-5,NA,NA,CASSPSIWRETQYF,TGTGCCAGCAGTCCATCGATATGGCGGGAGACCCAGTACTTC
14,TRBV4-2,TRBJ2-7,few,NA,CASSHVLDKEEQYF,TGTGCCAGCAGCCACGTACTGGATAAGGAGGAGCAGTACTTC
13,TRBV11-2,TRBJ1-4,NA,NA,CGSSTGLNEKLFF,TGTGGTAGCAGCACCGGACTTAATGAAAAACTGTTTTTT
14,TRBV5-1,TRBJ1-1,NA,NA,CASSSGLSNTEAFF,TGCGCCAGCAGCTCCGGGTTATCGAACACTGAAGCCTTCTTT
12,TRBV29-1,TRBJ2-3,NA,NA,CSVGSSADTQYF,TGCAGCGTTGGGAGCAGTGCAGATACGCAGTATTTT